Listed below are T cell receptor beta chains from one sample, sequenced in a study of OX40 agonist ivuxolimab in advanced cancers. Data came from immunoSEQ multiplex PCR; TCRdb stores just in-frame clones and leaves some out. This repertoire shows some 66,000 clones, nearly 90% found once; its top ten account for approximately 0.3%. Here the sequenced sample was CD4+ or CD8+ T cells sorted from blood, taken in a trial of the OX40 agonist ivuxolimab. Receptors were obtained from an adult with an advanced solid tumor such as melanoma, head and neck, liver or kidney cancer. Each CDR3 is given with its conserved first and last residue. A D gene is named only where the DNA matches it firmly. Expanded clones get a size class; other rows say once, few or many, or leave the size out.

cdr3_nt,cdr3_aa,cdr3_length,clone_size,j_call,d_call,v_call
TGCGCCAGCAGCCAAGAGGGACAGGTTTCAGGTACGCAGTATTTT,CASSQEGQVSGTQYF,15,.,TRBJ2-3,TRBD1,TRBV4-1
TGTGCCACCAGCAACAGACAGGGGGACTACGAGCAGTACTTC,CATSNRQGDYEQYF,14,.,TRBJ2-7,TRBD1,TRBV15
TGTGCCAGCAGCGTTGCGGAATCCAACTATGGCTACACCTTC,CASSVAESNYGYTF,14,.,TRBJ1-2,.,TRBV9
TGCGCCAGCAGCCCCCGACTCTGGGTGAAGGGATACAATGAGCAGTTCTTC,CASSPRLWVKGYNEQFF,17,.,TRBJ2-1,.,TRBV4-3
TGTGCCAGCAGTGGCACCGGGACAGGGACCTATGGCTACACCTTC,CASSGTGTGTYGYTF,15,.,TRBJ1-2,TRBD1,TRBV6-5
TGTGCCAGTAGTCGGGACAGGGTCACAGATACGCAGTATTTT,CASSRDRVTDTQYF,14,.,TRBJ2-3,TRBD1,TRBV19
TGTGCCAGCAGCCCCCTATCCGGGAGGGTACGAGCAGATACGCAGTATTTT,CASSPLSGRVRADTQYF,17,.,TRBJ2-3,TRBD2,TRBV7-2
TGTGCCAGCAGTGGAAGGACAGCTGTATATGGCTACACCTTC,CASSGRTAVYGYTF,14,.,TRBJ1-2,.,TRBV28
TGTGCCGGTAGCCAGAACACCGGGGAGCTGTTTTTT,CAGSQNTGELFF,12,.,TRBJ2-2,.,TRBV6-1
TGCGCCAGCAGCCAAGATTTGCTACTTCCTCTCTACAATGAGCAGTTCTTC,CASSQDLLLPLYNEQFF,17,.,TRBJ2-1,.,TRBV4-3
TGTGCTAGTGGTCCGAACCTCGTCTCTGGAAACACCATATATTTT,CASGPNLVSGNTIYF,15,.,TRBJ1-3,.,TRBV12-5
TGTGCCAGCAGCGAAGACAGCGAGCTAAATGGCTACACCTTC,CASSEDSELNGYTF,14,once,TRBJ1-2,.,TRBV5-4
TGTGCCAGCAGCTTAGGATCAGGGGCGGGGCAGCCCCAGCATTTT,CASSLGSGAGQPQHF,15,.,TRBJ1-5,.,TRBV11-3
TGCGCCAGCCACATTGGAGTGGGGGGGCCAAAAACGGATACGCAGTATTTT,CASHIGVGGPKTDTQYF,17,.,TRBJ2-3,.,TRBV5-1
TGTGCCAGCACCCGGGATTATGGGGAGCAGTACTTC,CASTRDYGEQYF,12,.,TRBJ2-7,.,TRBV7-3
TGTGCCAGCAGTTACTCGTTAGCGGGAGTTGAGACCCAGTACTTC,CASSYSLAGVETQYF,15,once,TRBJ2-5,TRBD2,TRBV6-5
TGTGCCAGCAGCTTAGCCCCTCCTCCCTCCTACAATGAGCAGTTCTTC,CASSLAPPPSYNEQFF,16,.,TRBJ2-1,.,TRBV11-1
TGTGCCAGCTCACCACAGGGACAAGCTAACTATGGCTACACCTTC,CASSPQGQANYGYTF,15,.,TRBJ1-2,.,TRBV18
TGTGCCAGCAGCGACCCACTAGATCGGCATGAGCAGTACTTC,CASSDPLDRHEQYF,14,.,TRBJ2-7,.,TRBV7-8
TGTGCCAGCAGCTTAGAGTACGGGGCGGGGGGCCGCTCCTACAATGAGCAGTTCTTC,CASSLEYGAGGRSYNEQFF,19,.,TRBJ2-1,TRBD2,TRBV7-2
TGTGCCAGCAGGGGGACGGGAAAGAGGGGTCATAATGAAAAACTGTTTTTT,CASRGTGKRGHNEKLFF,17,.,TRBJ1-4,.,TRBV25-1
TGTGCCAGCAGCTTGATTGCCAATGAGCAGTTCTTC,CASSLIANEQFF,12,.,TRBJ2-1,.,TRBV11-2
TGTGCCAGCTCAGGGACTAGCGGCTCCTACGAGCAGTACTTC,CASSGTSGSYEQYF,14,.,TRBJ2-7,TRBD2,TRBV18
TGTGCCAGCAGCCTAACGGCCTTTCCGGGACACCTCTATGGCTACACCTTC,CASSLTAFPGHLYGYTF,17,.,TRBJ1-2,.,TRBV14
TGCGCCAGCAGCTTGGGAGGAGAAGATACGCAGTATTTT,CASSLGGEDTQYF,13,few,TRBJ2-3,.,TRBV5-1
TGCGCCAGCAGTGAGTCGTTAGCCGGGGGGACCCAGTACTTC,CASSESLAGGTQYF,14,.,TRBJ2-5,.,TRBV10-1
TGTGCCAGCAGGCTACAGAGCTCCTATAATTCACCCCTCCACTTT,CASRLQSSYNSPLHF,15,.,TRBJ1-6,.,TRBV7-9
TGTGCCAGCAGCTTAAGGTACGAGCAGTACTTC,CASSLRYEQYF,11,.,TRBJ2-7,.,TRBV11-2
TGTGCCAGCAGCTCACCGGGGACTAGCGGTATCTCTGGGGCCAACGTCCTGACTTTC,CASSSPGTSGISGANVLTF,19,.,TRBJ2-6,TRBD2,TRBV5-6
TGTGCCAGCAGCCAAGATTGGACAGAGAACACTGAAGCTTTCTTT,CASSQDWTENTEAFF,15,.,TRBJ1-1,.,TRBV11-2
TGTGCCAGCTCACCAGACAGGGATACTAACTATGGCTACACCTTC,CASSPDRDTNYGYTF,15,.,TRBJ1-2,TRBD1,TRBV18
TGCGCCAGCAGCCAAGATTTGCGGGAGGCCTCCCTCTACAATGAGCAGTTCTTC,CASSQDLREASLYNEQFF,18,.,TRBJ2-1,TRBD2,TRBV4-1
TGTGCCAGCAGTGAAGCGCTTCCCAGTAGCCACAATCAGCCCCAGCATTTT,CASSEALPSSHNQPQHF,17,.,TRBJ1-5,.,TRBV2
TGCGCCAGCAGCTCCGGGAGAGCGGGGCAAGAGACCCAGTACTTC,CASSSGRAGQETQYF,15,.,TRBJ2-5,TRBD2,TRBV5-1
TGTGCCAGCAGCCAACAAATAAAAGCGGGAGGGCACCACCGGCAGTATTTT,CASSQQIKAGGHHRQYF,17,.,TRBJ2-3,TRBD2,TRBV14
TGTGCCAGCAGCCTAACCGGGACTAGCCGCACAGATACGCAGTATTTT,CASSLTGTSRTDTQYF,16,.,TRBJ2-3,TRBD2,TRBV7-4
TGCGCCAGCAGCCAAATTTCAGGGGTGAACACTGAAGCTTTCTTT,CASSQISGVNTEAFF,15,.,TRBJ1-1,.,TRBV4-1
TGTGCCAGCAGCGGGCTAGCGGGAGGACTGCAAGAGACCCAGTACTTC,CASSGLAGGLQETQYF,16,.,TRBJ2-5,TRBD2,TRBV7-9
TGCGCCAGCAGCCAAGATCCCGGGTTGGGGTACGAGCAGTACTTC,CASSQDPGLGYEQYF,15,.,TRBJ2-7,.,TRBV4-1
TGTGCCAGCAGCAGGGGACGAATGCAAGAGACCCAGTACTTC,CASSRGRMQETQYF,14,few,TRBJ2-5,.,TRBV7-8
TGTGCCAGCAGGCTGTCCCGACGAGCTACTAGCACAGATACGCAGTATTTT,CASRLSRRATSTDTQYF,17,few,TRBJ2-3,.,TRBV6-4
TGTGCCAGCAGTGGACGGGGTAGCAATCAGCCCCAGCATTTT,CASSGRGSNQPQHF,14,once,TRBJ1-5,.,TRBV6-5
TGTGCCAGCTCACCTTCGAGGCACGAGCAGTACTTC,CASSPSRHEQYF,12,.,TRBJ2-7,.,TRBV18
TGTGCCAGCAGAGGACTTAACAATGAGCAGTTCTTC,CASRGLNNEQFF,12,.,TRBJ2-1,.,TRBV2
TGTGCCAGCAGTTTTTCGGCGAACGACGCGGGGCGGGGAGATGGCTACACCTTC,CASSFSANDAGRGDGYTF,18,.,TRBJ1-2,.,TRBV27
TGTGCCAGCAGTTTAACGTATAGCACAGATACGCAGTATTTT,CASSLTYSTDTQYF,14,.,TRBJ2-3,.,TRBV28
TGTGCCAGCAGTACCCACGACCGGGACGAAAAACTGTTTTTT,CASSTHDRDEKLFF,14,.,TRBJ1-4,.,TRBV6-5
TGTGCCAGCAGTGGCGGACAGGGCCCCTACGAGCAGTACTTC,CASSGGQGPYEQYF,14,.,TRBJ2-7,TRBD1,TRBV9
TGTGCCAGCAGTTTATATGCGGGCGGGACAGGGGTCTACGAGCAGTACTTC,CASSLYAGGTGVYEQYF,17,.,TRBJ2-7,TRBD1,TRBV28
TGTGCCAGCAGGGCTACAGGGGAGTCCTACGAGCAGTACTTC,CASRATGESYEQYF,14,.,TRBJ2-7,TRBD1,TRBV2
TGTGCCAGCAGTTATCATGGACAGGGGCTCTATGGCTACACCTTC,CASSYHGQGLYGYTF,15,.,TRBJ1-2,TRBD1,TRBV6-5
TGTGCCAGCAGTTCAGGGGGGGCTAGCGGGAGAACGCAGTATTTT,CASSSGGASGRTQYF,15,.,TRBJ2-3,TRBD2,TRBV28
TGTGCCAGCAGCTTCCTACAGGGTTTCGAAGAGACCCAGTACTTC,CASSFLQGFEETQYF,15,.,TRBJ2-5,.,TRBV5-5
TGTGCCAGCAGCCTCATGGGGTCGGGAAACACCATATATTTT,CASSLMGSGNTIYF,14,.,TRBJ1-3,.,TRBV28
TGTGCCAGCAGCTTAGATGCCGGGGAGCTGTTTTTT,CASSLDAGELFF,12,.,TRBJ2-2,.,TRBV7-9
TGTGCCAGCAGTTTCGACAGGGTTGGGTCCTACGAGCAGTACTTC,CASSFDRVGSYEQYF,15,.,TRBJ2-7,TRBD1,TRBV2
TGTGCCACCCAACGGGACAGGGGTCTAGCCACTGAAGCTTTCTTT,CATQRDRGLATEAFF,15,once,TRBJ1-1,TRBD1,TRBV27
TGCGCCAGCAGCCCTGAATGGGGTAATCGGGAGCAGTACTTC,CASSPEWGNREQYF,14,.,TRBJ2-7,.,TRBV5-1
TGTGCCAGCTCACCTTCGACAGGGATAGAGACCCAGTACTTC,CASSPSTGIETQYF,14,.,TRBJ2-5,TRBD1,TRBV18